The TCR beta chain under discussion was sequenced for a study of T-cell memory formation after mild COVID-19. About the study: Clusters of TCRs were largely donor specific.

V was clipped by 0 bases and J by 0 bases, with 12 bases between them. Germline V gene sequence: CDR1 LGHDT, CDR2 YNNKEL (reference sequence). The length of the CDR3 is 17 residues. Constant-segment-primed 5'RACE gave TCR alpha and TCR beta cDNA libraries with sample barcodes and UMIs. TCRdb passed the 5' RACE reads through MiXCR, listing each CDR3 protein once. The table includes fewer than 15,000 distinct CDR3 sequences, more than 10% detected once. This clonotype has ten or more counts. Sample: PBMCs or a T cell subset sorted from them (not recorded which). The clonotype was recovered from an adult woman who had mild COVID-19 (a few samples of this study predate the infection). Cell type and time point are not known. The chain uses TRBV3-1 and TRBJ2-1, with D possibly matching TRBD2 (5 bases). This CDR3 reads CASSQELATSSYNEQFF. In nucleotides, the CDR3 is TGTGCCAGCAGCCAAGAGCTAGCAACGAGCTCCTACAATGAGCAGTTCTTC.